The source of this T cell receptor (beta chain) is a study of T cell changes during pregnancy in multiple sclerosis (dated by TCRdb to the late 2010s). Looking at the study overall: The study looked at changes in the T cell repertoire across pregnancy in women with multiple sclerosis.

Taken from cysteine to phenylalanine, the CDR3 has 20 residues. The read is trimmed to its CDR3 DNA, 60 bases read in frame from base 1. V ends up 2 bases short and J 0 bases short, with an unmatched junction base count of 11. CDR1 and CDR2 were assigned from the germline V gene (reference sequence) as MNHEY and SMNVEV. Of note for this clone: What this receptor recognizes is not known. There are no base qualities to consult, and no much larger clone falls within one base.

The receptor library was made with the immunoSEQ multiplex PCR assay. TCRdb's version of the immuneACCESS table is confined to in-frame rearrangements and falls short of the full clone set. An unresolved V gene accounts for under half of the shortfall where checked; the remainder is of unknown origin. The sample records over 70,000 clones, approximately 94% of which are singletons. Jointly, the top ten make up less than 2.5% of the sample. The sequencing here drew on peripheral blood, taken in the third trimester of pregnancy. The receptor chain draws on TRBV27 and TRBJ2-6, and TRBD1 matches 9 of the central bases. This receptor was obtained from a female donor with multiple sclerosis, enrolled in a pregnancy study. The DNA reads as follows: TGTGCCAGCAGTTTAATTATCGCGGGACAGGGTAGCTCTGGGGCCAACGTCCTGACTTTC. This is translated as CASSLIIAGQGSSGANVLTF.